The 12 T cell receptor beta chains reported below all come from one sample, sequenced in a study of cytomegalovirus exposure and HLA in healthy donors. The PCR employed 60 Vbeta primers together with 13 Jbeta primers. Clones were sequenced by immunoSEQ multiplex PCR, and TCRdb holds only the in-frame ones, with some missing. The sample holds over 100,000 clones, around four fifths seen once. Material: PBMCs. The receptors shown here come from a man between 40 and 49 years old in good health and CMV-seronegative.

This clone appeared a few times. The CDR3 spells CASGPDRDLYGYTF. CDR3 nucleotides: TGTGCTAGTGGTCCCGACAGGGACCTCTATGGCTACACCTTC. This rearrangement joins TRBV12-5 to TRBJ1-2; 7 nucleotides line up with TRBD1. The trim removed 5 bases at V and 4 bases at J, leaving 7 bases unmatched. This CDR3 comprises 14 residues. Germline V gene sequence: CDR1 LGHNT, CDR2 FRNRAP.

The V call is TRBV7-9, the J call TRBJ2-5; D gene ambiguous. Germline V gene data show CDR1 as SEHNR and CDR2 as FQNEAQ (reference sequence). V lost 5 bases and J 2 bases, leaving 6 bases between the germline ends. There are 12 residues in the CDR3. The DNA of the CDR3 is TGTGCCAGCAGCCTCGGGCAAGAGACCCAGTACTTC. Protein product: CASSLGQETQYF.

The table lists this clone with a count of one. This chain uses TRBV5-6 with TRBJ1-5; D unclear. The V end was cut by 0 bases, the J end by 1 base, with 8 bases between. This CDR3 is built from 15 residues. Germline CDR1 is SGHDT and CDR2 is YYEEEE. The CDR3 reads CASSLGQLSNQPQHF. CDR3 coding DNA: TGTGCCAGCAGCTTGGGCCAGTTAAGCAATCAGCCCCAGCATTTT.

The CDR3, as DNA: TGTGCCAGCAGTTACGGGACAGGGCTTCAGCCCCAGCATTTT. Amino acids: CASSYGTGLQPQHF. V and J are TRBV6-6 and TRBJ1-5; 9 bases line up with TRBD1. The germline CDR1 and CDR2 sequences are MNHNY and SVGAGI (reference sequence). The CDR3 is 14 amino acids. J gave up 6 bases and V 2 bases, and 2 bases lay outside the gene matches.

The chain is built from TRBV7-6 and TRBJ2-7; D may be TRBD2 (6 bases). The CDR3 has 14 residues. Germline lookup yields CDR1 SGHVS and CDR2 FNYEAQ. The V end lost 0 bases, the J end lost 3 bases, and 9 bases lay between the germline ends. The CDR3 protein is CASSLAEGRYEQYF. The CDR3 coding sequence is TGTGCCAGCAGCTTAGCGGAGGGGCGCTACGAGCAGTACTTC.

The V call is TRBV7-9, the J call TRBJ2-1, with 8 bases aligning to TRBD2. Trimming at V came to 3 bases and at J to 7 bases, leaving 8 bases not matched to a gene. Germline V CDR1 and CDR2: SEHNR, FQNEAQ (reference sequence). The CDR3 is made up of 15 amino acids. CDR3 DNA sequence: TGTGCCAGCAGCTTGCGCGGGGGGTCCCTAAATGAGCAGTTCTTC. Encoded protein: CASSLRGGSLNEQFF. Full variable domain (missing parts from reference TRBV7-9 and TRBJ2-1): DTGVSQNPRHKITKRGQNVTFRCDPISEHNRLYWYRQTLGQGPEFLTYFQNEAQLEKSRLLSDRFSAERPKGSFSTLEIQRTEQGDSAMYLCASSLRGGSLNEQFFGPGTRLTVL.

The V gene is TRBV7-2, the J gene TRBJ1-5; the D is unclear. V lost 6 bases to trimming and J lost 1 base, with 7 bases between them. The CDR3 covers 13 residues. The V gene's germline CDR1 is SGHTA and CDR2 FQGNSA. CDR3 bases: TGTGCCAGCAGGCGGAGCAGCAATCAGCCCCAGCATTTT. This gives the protein CASRRSSNQPQHF.

This chain links TRBV7-2 with TRBJ1-1, with D possibly being TRBD1 (6 bases). The CDR3 loop spans 13 amino acids. V gave up 4 bases and J gave up 2 bases, with 8 bases separating them. Germline V gives CDR1 SGHTA, CDR2 FQGNSA. The CDR3 DNA reads as TGTGCCAGCAGCTCGGACAGTAACACTGAAGCTTTCTTT. It specifies CASSSDSNTEAFF.

The chain recombines TRBV7-6 with TRBJ2-7; tentative D call: TRBD1 (6 bases). Per the germline V gene, CDR1 is SGHVS and CDR2 is FNYEAQ. Deletions cut 5 bases from V and 1 base from J, with 9 bases between. The CDR3 totals 13 residues. CDR3 region: CASSAGQSYEQYF. Written as DNA, the CDR3 is TGTGCCAGCAGCGCAGGACAGTCCTACGAGCAGTACTTC.

The chain carries TRBV6-5 and TRBJ1-5; the D is unclear. Germline-derived CDR1 and CDR2 are MNHEY and SVGAGI. Trimming stripped 6 bases from V and 3 bases from J, with 9 bases between. The CDR3 is made up of 13 amino acids. For the CDR3, the DNA is TGTGCCAGCAGGTCTCGGTACAATCAGCCCCAGCATTTT. It specifies CASRSRYNQPQHF.

A remark on this clone: One junction end does not reproduce the germline sequence, and a read error may be involved. CDR3 sequence: CASSGQGLRAGEPFF. In DNA, the CDR3 is TGTGCCAGCAGTGGACAGGGTCTGAGGGCCGGGGAGCCGTTTTTT. The V gene is TRBV25-1, the J gene TRBJ2-2; 7 bases agree with TRBD1. The CDR3 sequence is 15 residues long. CDR1 and CDR2 (germline): MGHDK, SYGVNS. Full variable domain (outside the CDR3, taken from reference TRBV25-1 and TRBJ2-2): EADIYQTPRYLVIGTGKKITLECSQTMGHDKMYWYQQDPGMELHLIHYSYGVNSTEKGDLSSESTVSRIRTEHFPLTLESARPSHTSQYLCASSGQGLRAGEPFFGEGSRLTVL.

The chain couples TRBV4-1 to TRBJ2-1; possibly TRBD2 for D (6 bases). Germline V CDR1 and CDR2: MGHRA, YSYEKL. The CDR3 contains 15 residues. Between the trimmed V and J ends, which lost 3 bases and 8 bases, there was a span of 17 bases. This chain's CDR3 is CASSQEGSSGDEQFF. Here the CDR3 DNA reads TGCGCCAGCAGCCAGGAGGGGTCTTCCGGGGATGAGCAGTTCTTC.